This is a list of T cell receptor beta chains from one sample in a study of T-cell reconstitution after alpha-beta-depleted transplantation in children. TCRdb ran MiXCR on the PCR reads and lists one entry per CDR3 protein. Found here are some 350,000 distinct CDR3 sequences, 15% to 20% of them singletons; the top ten hold about 41%. The sequencing here drew on PBMCs, mostly from graft donor cells, taken 360 days after TCRalphabeta/CD19-depleted stem cell transplant. Receptors were obtained from a male patient under 10 years old who had a stem cell transplant for acute lymphoblastic leukemia, so the T cells may come from the graft donor. CDR3s include the opening cysteine and the closing phenylalanine or tryptophan. The D gene is left open where the match is weak. Clone size is shown for a subset of rows, as once, few, many or a class of expanded clone.

>TRBJ1-2|NA|NA|TRBV2
TGTGCCAGCAGTGAGGGCTCCAGAACCTATGGCTACACCTTC
CASSEGSRTYGYTF
>TRBJ1-3|NA|NA|TRBV2
TGTGCCAGCAGTGACAGGGGCCCTGGAAACACCATATATTTT
CASSDRGPGNTIYF
>TRBJ2-3|TRBD2|NA|TRBV20-1
TGCAGTGCTCGTGAGGTAGCGGGGCTAAGCACAGATACGCAGTATTTT
CSAREVAGLSTDTQYF
>TRBJ2-3|NA|few|TRBV5-1
TGCGCCAGCAGCTTGAGAGGCCCGAACAGGACAGATACGCAGTATTTT
CASSLRGPNRTDTQYF
>TRBJ2-2|TRBD1|NA|TRBV6-1
TGTGCCAGCAGTGAACGCGGACAGGGACTCACCGGGGAGCTGTTTTTT
CASSERGQGLTGELFF
>TRBJ2-1|NA|few|TRBV2
TGTGCCAGCAGTGTATCCTCCCTGGGCTACAATGAGCAGTTCTTC
CASSVSSLGYNEQFF
>TRBJ2-3|TRBD1|many|TRBV9
TGTGCCAGCAGCGCTGGTTGGACAGGCTCCGATACGCAGTATTTT
CASSAGWTGSDTQYF
>TRBJ2-7|TRBD2|NA|TRBV5-1
TGCGCCAGCAGCTCTGGGACTAACGTCTACGAGCAGTACTTC
CASSSGTNVYEQYF
>TRBJ2-1|NA|NA|TRBV30
TGTGCCTGGAGTGTAGTCGATGAGCAGTTCTTC
CAWSVVDEQFF
>TRBJ1-2|NA|NA|TRBV15
TGTGCCACCAGCAGAGATCTAACCCATGGCTACACCTTC
CATSRDLTHGYTF
>TRBJ2-7|NA|many|TRBV13
TGTGCCAGCAGCCAGCTGTCGAGTCCAGAACCCAAAGGAGACTACGAGCAGTACTTC
CASSQLSSPEPKGDYEQYF
>TRBJ2-7|NA|few|TRBV10-2
TGCGCCAGCAGTGATATCAGGGGGCGGGCGGGAGTCCTTGACTCCTACGAGCAGTACTTC
CASSDIRGRAGVLDSYEQYF
>TRBJ2-3|TRBD2|many|TRBV6-2/TRBV6-3
TGTGCCAGCAGTTACGACTGGACTAGCGGGAGTCGCGATACGCAGTATTTT
CASSYDWTSGSRDTQYF
>TRBJ2-7|TRBD2|few|TRBV5-1
TGCGCCAGCAGCTCTACGGGAGGGGACGAGCAGTACTTC
CASSSTGGDEQYF
>TRBJ1-6|NA|few|TRBV14
TGTGCCAGCAGCCGTACGAGCTCCTATAATTCACCCCTCCACTTT
CASSRTSSYNSPLHF
>TRBJ2-2|NA|few|TRBV4-3
TGCGCCAGCAGCCTTAACTCACTCGGACAGTTCACCGGGGAGCTGTTTTTT
CASSLNSLGQFTGELFF
>TRBJ2-7|TRBD2|NA|TRBV9
TGTGCCAGCAGCGTAGGAGCGGGGGAGAACTACGAGCAGTACTTC
CASSVGAGENYEQYF
>TRBJ2-1|NA|many|TRBV20-1
TGCAGTGAGGCGCGCTTGGGGGAGCAGTTCTTC
CSEARLGEQFF
>TRBJ2-7|NA|few|TRBV6-1
TGTGCCAGCAAGGAAAGCGGACCCTACGAGCAGTACTTC
CASKESGPYEQYF
>TRBJ1-3|NA|many|TRBV7-9
TGTGCCAGCAGCTTAGTTGGTGTAGCTGGAAACACCATATATTTT
CASSLVGVAGNTIYF